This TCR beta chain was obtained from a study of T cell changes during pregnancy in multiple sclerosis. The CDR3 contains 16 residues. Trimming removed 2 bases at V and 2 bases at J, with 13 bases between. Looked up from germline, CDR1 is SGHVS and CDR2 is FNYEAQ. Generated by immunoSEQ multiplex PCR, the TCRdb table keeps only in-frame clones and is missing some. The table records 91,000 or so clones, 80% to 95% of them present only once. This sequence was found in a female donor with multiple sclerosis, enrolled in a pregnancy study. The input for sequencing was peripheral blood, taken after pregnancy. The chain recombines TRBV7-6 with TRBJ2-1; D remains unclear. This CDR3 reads CASSLLESKAYNEQFF. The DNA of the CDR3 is TGTGCCAGCAGCTTATTAGAGTCTAAAGCCTACAATGAGCAGTTCTTC.